This T cell receptor (beta chain) was sequenced for a study of blood T cell repertoires in COVID-19. Profiled with immunoSEQ multiplex PCR; TCRdb holds only in-frame clones, not every one. The sample includes about 200,000 clones, about 82% seen only once; the top ten take around 5.7%. The specimen sequenced was PBMCs or T cells enriched from blood (not recorded which). This clonotype originated in a middle-aged man with acute COVID-19.

The CDR3, as DNA: TGCGCCAGCAGCCCAGGGACTAGCGGGAGCCGCGAAAATGAGCAGTTCTTC. It specifies CASSPGTSGSRENEQFF. The chain uses TRBV5-1 and TRBJ2-1; 14 bases match TRBD2. Germline lookup yields CDR1 SGHRS and CDR2 YFSETQ. CDR3 length: 17 amino acids. V lost 4 bases, J lost 7 bases, and 10 bases stayed unmatched.